This TCR beta chain was retrieved from a study of identical twins. Findings of the study overall: Insertions ran lower in abundant cord blood beta clonotypes, though not in memory repertoires.

The donors were all healthy and Caucasian. This clonotype was counted a few times. Its target is not known. TCRdb fed the 5' RACE reads into MiXCR, producing one record per CDR3 protein. Altogether 700,000 or so distinct CDR3 sequences are present, around 20% being singletons, with the ten largest covering around 4.5%. A further study also used this sample, focusing on T cells expressing NK-cell markers. That work contributes: Of the CD8+ T cells in about 6 donors, about 1.0-8% belonged to dominant NKG2C+ clonotypes. No clear determination of HCMV specificity was made for expanded NKG2C+ T cell clones.

The sample was PBMCs. The sequence was obtained from a woman aged 18-29 years in good health.

In DNA form, the CDR3 reads TGCAGTGTCATCAGCGGGGTCAATGAGCAGTTCTTC. Amino acid sequence: CSVISGVNEQFF. This sequence joins TRBV20-1 and TRBJ2-1, with 7 bases lining up with TRBD2. Germline V gene data show CDR1 as DFQATT and CDR2 as SNEGSKA (reference sequence). The CDR3 loop spans 12 amino acids. With V trimmed by 7 bases and J by 6 bases, 6 bases remained unmatched.